The rows below give T cell receptor beta chains drawn from one sample of a study of PD-L1 blockade in urothelial cancer. This table comes from immunoSEQ multiplex PCR, and its TCRdb copy is limited to in-frame clones, with some not included. The data hold 100,000 to 150,000 clones, with approximately 88% observed a single time. Source: PBMCs, taken around atezolizumab (anti-PD-L1) treatment. The origin of the receptors is a man aged 50-60 years with urothelial cancer. Both conserved end residues are part of each CDR3. The order of the fields is clone size, D gene, J gene, V gene, CDR3 protein, CDR3 DNA. A D gene is named only where the DNA matches it firmly. Not every row has a clone size; where given, it reads once, few, many or a size class.

. . TRBJ2-6 TRBV7-9 CASSIQAPGANVLTF TGTGCCAGCAGCATCCAGGCTCCTGGGGCCAACGTCCTGACTTTC
. TRBD2 TRBJ2-1 TRBV7-3 CASSSTSGGYNEQFF TGTGCCAGCAGCTCGACTAGCGGGGGGTACAATGAGCAGTTCTTC
. . TRBJ2-1 TRBV5-4 CASSSGTSSYNEQFF TGTGCCAGCAGCTCCGGGACTTCCTCCTACAATGAGCAGTTCTTC
. . TRBJ1-4 TRBV10-3 CAIKEGLGEKLFF TGTGCCATCAAGGAGGGTCTGGGTGAAAAACTGTTTTTT
. TRBD2 TRBJ2-1 TRBV7-8 CASSLGLAGNEQFF TGTGCCAGCAGCTTAGGGCTAGCGGGTAATGAGCAGTTCTTC
once TRBD2 TRBJ2-1 TRBV4-2 CASSRGGEQFF TGTGCCAGCAGTCGCGGGGGTGAGCAGTTCTTC
. TRBD2 TRBJ2-5 TRBV28 CASSQGSSGRAGYF TGTGCCAGCAGCCAGGGTTCTAGCGGGAGGGCGGGTTACTTC
. TRBD2 TRBJ2-7 TRBV5-6 CASSWGTSGSLYEQYF TGTGCCAGCAGCTGGGGGACTAGCGGGAGCTTGTACGAGCAGTACTTC
. . TRBJ1-1 TRBV18 CASSLNTGRATEAFF TGTGCCAGCTCACTCAATACAGGGCGAGCCACTGAAGCTTTCTTT
. . TRBJ2-1 TRBV19 CASSIARASPSPYNEQFF TGTGCCAGTAGTATAGCCCGGGCTAGCCCTTCCCCCTACAATGAGCAGTTCTTC
once TRBD2 TRBJ2-1 TRBV4-1 CASSQETALAGGNEQFF TGCGCCAGCAGCCAAGAAACGGCGCTAGCGGGGGGAAATGAGCAGTTCTTC
. TRBD2 TRBJ2-3 TRBV7-2 CASSPRLAGQGDTQYF TGTGCCAGCAGCCCCCGACTAGCGGGCCAGGGAGATACGCAGTATTTT
. . TRBJ1-1 TRBV2 CASSDPVNTEAFF TGTGCCAGCAGTGATCCAGTGAACACTGAAGCTTTCTTT
. . TRBJ2-2 TRBV28 CAGDIRNTGELFF TGTGCCGGTGACATCAGAAACACCGGGGAGCTGTTTTTT
. TRBD2 TRBJ2-1 TRBV29-1 CSVETSGRNEQFF TGCAGCGTTGAAACTAGCGGGAGAAATGAGCAGTTCTTC
once . TRBJ2-1 TRBV10-3 CAISPSSYNEQFF TGTGCCATCAGCCCGAGCTCCTACAATGAGCAGTTCTTC
once . TRBJ1-1 TRBV7-9 CASSTTGENTEAFF TGTGCCAGCAGTACTACAGGCGAGAACACTGAAGCTTTCTTT
. . TRBJ2-7 TRBV28 CASSPSGTGSLEQYF TGTGCCAGCAGTCCCTCCGGGACTGGGAGCTTAGAGCAGTACTTC
. . TRBJ1-1 TRBV10-3 CAISVEQGRTEAFF TGTGCCATCAGTGTAGAACAGGGTAGGACTGAAGCTTTCTTT
. TRBD2 TRBJ2-3 TRBV5-1 CASSEGLAITDTQYF TGCGCCAGCAGCGAGGGACTAGCGATCACAGATACGCAGTATTTT
. . TRBJ1-1 TRBV5-6 CASSRKGVNTEAFF TGTGCCAGCAGCCGCAAGGGGGTGAACACTGAAGCTTTCTTT